These 29 T cell receptor beta chains were sequenced from one sample in a study. The sorted Tregs were CD4+CD25+CD127-/low cells. TCRdb reanalysed the 5' RACE reads using MiXCR and keeps one entry per CDR3 protein. Of roughly 58,000 distinct CDR3 sequences listed, around 21% are singletons. The specimen was tumor-infiltrating Tregs sorted from the breast tumor. The receptors were sampled from a female donor with breast cancer.

On this clonotype: Compared with germline, one end of the junction differs, possibly owing to a read error. V gene TRBV7-2 combines with J gene TRBJ2-3, with a weak D call TRBD2 (6 bases). The CDR3 spans 15 residues. Germline loops: CDR1 SGHTA, CDR2 FQGNSA. The CDR3 loop is CDSSLGTSYTDTQYF. In DNA form, the CDR3 reads TGTGACAGCAGCTTAGGGACTTCCTACACTGATACGCAGTATTTT. Drawing the rest from reference TRBV7-2 and TRBJ2-3, the complete variable domain is GAGVSQSPSNKVTEKGKDVELRCDPISGHTALYWYRQSLGQGLEFLIYFQGNSAPDKSGLPSDRFSAERTGGSVSTLTIQRTQQEDSAVYLCDSSLGTSYTDTQYFGPGTRLTVL.

This chain connects TRBV6-1 to TRBJ2-7; no reliable D call. V lost 3 bases, J lost 4 bases, and 16 bases lay in between. Germline assignment: CDR1 MNHNS and CDR2 SASEGT. The CDR3 is 15 residues long. CDR3 bases: TGTGCCAGCAGTGACTTCGATGCAGGTGAATACGAGCAGTACTTC. Protein product: CASSDFDAGEYEQYF.

This clonotype was counted between two and nine times. The gene calls are TRBV5-5 and TRBJ1-3, with TRBD1 matching 7 bases. The CDR3 is 15 residues long. V was clipped by 4 bases and J by 4 bases; unmatched bases: 8. The germline V gene has CDR1 SGHKS and CDR2 YYEKEE (reference sequence). In nucleotides, the CDR3 is TGTGCCAGCAGCACTGAGGGGGCAGTCGGAAACACCATATATTTT. It specifies CASSTEGAVGNTIYF.

The rearrangement uses TRBV24-1 and TRBJ2-1; TRBD1 might be the D (6 bases). The CDR3 is 12 residues long. The V gene's germline CDR1 is KGHDR and CDR2 SFDVKD. Trimming left V 6 bases short and J 8 bases short, with 10 bases between. The chain's CDR3 is CATSSQGYEQFF. The CDR3 nucleotides read TGTGCCACCAGTTCACAGGGCTATGAGCAGTTCTTC.

This clonotype was seen ten or more times. This chain links TRBV28 with TRBJ1-1; no clear D gene. Germline loops: CDR1 MDHEN, CDR2 SYDVKM. V was clipped by 4 bases and J by 5 bases, with 11 bases between them. CDR3 length: 13 amino acids. CDR3 loop: CASSSTPSTEAFF. The CDR3 DNA reads as TGTGCCAGCAGTTCAACCCCGTCGACTGAAGCTTTCTTT.

The chain employs TRBV30 and TRBJ2-2; either TRBD1 or TRBD2 may supply D (6 bases each). This CDR3 region has 13 residues. CDR1 is GTSNPN and CDR2 is SVGIG in the germline V gene (reference sequence). The CDR3 sequence: CASYRGVAGELFF. In nucleotides, the CDR3 is TGTGCATCTTATAGGGGGGTCGCCGGGGAGCTGTTTTTT.

This clonotype was counted only a few times. Just one base apart from a much larger clone, this may be a read error. This chain connects TRBV5-1 to TRBJ2-5; 8 nucleotides match TRBD2. This CDR3 is built from 14 residues. Germline values: CDR1 SGHRS, CDR2 YFSETQ. V was pared by 3 bases and J by 5 bases, with 6 bases of the junction left unmatched. The CDR3 protein is CASSSGRGGETQYF. The CDR3 DNA sequence: TGCGCCAGCAGCTCGGGACGGGGGGGCGAGACCCAGTACTTC.

At least ten counts were recorded for this clonotype. The chain joins TRBV4-2 to TRBJ2-2; 13 nucleotides line up with TRBD2. Trimming took 4 bases from V and 2 from J; bases not matched to a gene: 4. CDR1 and CDR2 from the germline V gene are LGHNA and YNFKEQ. CDR3 length: 17 amino acids. The CDR3: CASSPGGLAGNTGELFF. The CDR3 coding sequence is TGTGCCAGCAGCCCAGGGGGACTAGCGGGAAACACCGGGGAGCTGTTTTTT.

This clonotype was counted between two and nine times. The rearrangement uses TRBV2 and TRBJ2-1, with 9 bases aligning to TRBD2. V was clipped by 0 bases and J by 7 bases; unmatched bases: 4. There are 15 residues in the CDR3. CDR1 is SNHLY and CDR2 is FYNNEI in the germline V gene. CDR3 nucleotides: TGTGCCAGCAGTGAAGCGGGGCTAGCGGGGAATGAGCAGTTCTTC. It encodes CASSEAGLAGNEQFF.

This clonotype was recorded a few times. CDR3 bases: TGTGCCAGCAGTTACCGGGTGAAATCCGAGCAGTACTTC. The encoded protein is CASSYRVKSEQYF. The rearrangement links TRBV6-2 or TRBV6-3 to TRBJ2-7; D is unclear. Germline V lookup: CDR1 MNHEY, CDR2 SVGEGT. The CDR3 is 13 amino acids. Trimming shortened V by 2 bases and J by 6 bases, and 11 bases separated the two germline ends.

This clonotype was observed a handful of times. The chain carries TRBV9 and TRBJ2-2; D possibly matches TRBD1 or TRBD2 (5 bases each). There are 16 residues in the CDR3. The germline V gene encodes CDR1 SGDLS and CDR2 YYNGEE. Deletions cut 7 bases from V and 0 bases from J, with 16 bases between. CDR3 residues: CASSLGTDSNTGELFF. CDR3 DNA: TGTGCCAGCTCTTTAGGGACGGACTCGAACACCGGGGAGCTGTTTTTT.

This clonotype ranks as medium-sized (0.01 to 0.1%). The genes are TRBV6-2 or TRBV6-3 and TRBJ2-1; D is perhaps TRBD2 (6 bases). Germline loops: CDR1 MNHEY, CDR2 SVGEGT. The CDR3 runs 16 residues. Trimming took off 2 bases at V and 3 bases at J, with 14 bases between the two ends. Written as DNA, the CDR3 is TGTGCCAGCAGTTACACCCCTGGAGGGGTCTACAATGAGCAGTTCTTC. Translating it yields CASSYTPGGVYNEQFF.

This clonotype was observed a handful of times. V usage is TRBV5-1 and J usage is TRBJ2-1, with 8 bases lining up with TRBD2. The CDR3 totals 14 residues. Germline trimming cut 6 bases from V and 5 bases from J; bases unmatched to any gene: 7. From germline, CDR1 is SGHRS and CDR2 YFSETQ. In nucleotides, the CDR3 is TGCGCCAGCAAACGGGAGGGCCGAGACAATGAGCAGTTCTTC. It yields the protein CASKREGRDNEQFF.

This clonotype has only a few counts. This chain joins TRBV4-1 and TRBJ2-2; D possibly corresponds to TRBD1 (6 bases). The CDR3 covers 18 residues. V was clipped by 1 base and J by 1 base, with 16 bases between them. Per germline, CDR1 MGHRA and CDR2 YSYEKL. In nucleotides, the CDR3 is TGCGCCAGCAGCCAAGTCCTCAGCAGAGGGGGGAACACCGGGGAGCTGTTTTTT. This encodes CASSQVLSRGGNTGELFF.

This clonotype was counted many times. The chain employs TRBV5-1 and TRBJ2-4; D may match TRBD1 or TRBD2 (5 bases each). V was clipped by 0 bases and J by 6 bases, with 16 bases between them. The CDR3 runs 16 residues. Germline lookup yields CDR1 SGHRS and CDR2 YFSETQ. This CDR3 is CASSLEPPGRRNIQYF. The CDR3 nucleotides are TGCGCCAGCAGCTTGGAACCCCCGGGACGAAGAAACATTCAGTACTTC.

The V call is TRBV28, the J call TRBJ1-2; D is ambiguous. The V gene's germline CDR1 is MDHEN and CDR2 SYDVKM. Trimming took off 10 bases at V and 1 base at J, with 7 bases between the two ends. The CDR3 runs 11 residues. This chain's CDR3 is CATERNYGYTF. CDR3 nucleotide sequence: TGTGCCACCGAACGTAACTATGGCTACACCTTC.

This chain uses TRBV7-2 with TRBJ1-2; D uncertain. With 5 bases removed from V and 4 bases from J, the gap between germline ends came to 8 bases. The CDR3 runs 12 residues. The germline V gene has CDR1 SGHTA and CDR2 FQGNSA. The CDR3 DNA is TGTGCCAGCAGCGGATACTTCTATGGCTACACCTTC. Translating gives CASSGYFYGYTF.

For this clonotype: Since the CDR3 does not end with the conserved phenylalanine or tryptophan, this likely comes from a read error. The chain is built from TRBV15 and TRBJ2-7, with D possibly being TRBD2 (6 bases). Germline CDR1 and CDR2: LNHNV and YYDKDF (reference sequence). V lost 0 bases, J lost 2 bases, and 11 bases lay in between. The CDR3 extends over 15 amino acids. In nucleotides, the CDR3 is TGTGCCACCAGCAGAGATGGGGGGACCACCTACGAGCAGTACCTC. This translates into CATSRDGGTTYEQYL.

This clonotype was seen many times. The V gene is TRBV5-1, the J gene TRBJ1-1; D not certain. The germline gives CDR1 SGHRS, CDR2 YFSETQ. The CDR3 has 15 residues. V lost 3 bases and J lost 1, with 13 bases in between. The CDR3 nucleotides are TGCGCCAGCAGCTCCTATTGGCAGCGGAACACTGAAGCTTTCTTT. This encodes CASSSYWQRNTEAFF.

For this clonotype: A much larger clonotype is one base distant, so this may be a read error. This rearrangement joins TRBV7-9 to TRBJ2-1; 14 bases align to TRBD2. Germline CDR1 reads SEHNR; CDR2 reads FQNEAQ (reference sequence). CDR3 length: 15 residues. CDR3 sequence reads: CVSSSGLAGVTEQFF. CDR3 bases: TGTGTCAGCAGCTCGGGACTAGCGGGAGTCACTGAGCAGTTCTTC.

The chain carries TRBV18 and TRBJ1-1, with D unresolved. Looked up from germline, CDR1 is KGHSH and CDR2 is LQKENI. The CDR3 loop spans 13 amino acids. Trimming cost V 2 bases and J 1 base, with 5 bases left between them. The chain's CDR3 is CASSPWPNTEAFF. The CDR3 region has the DNA TGTGCCAGCTCACCATGGCCGAACACTGAAGCTTTCTTT.

This clonotype has at least ten counts. CDR3 sequence (DNA): TGCGCCAGCAGCTTGGTCGGACTAGCGGGAGATGGGGCCATCATAAATGAGCAGTTCTTC. Its translation: CASSLVGLAGDGAIINEQFF. The chain joins TRBV5-1 to TRBJ2-1, with 13 bases identical to TRBD2. The CDR3 totals 20 residues. Germline loops: CDR1 SGHRS, CDR2 YFSETQ. Losses at the gene ends were 0 bases for V and 7 bases for J; bases not matched to a gene: 16. Supplemented by reference TRBV5-1 and TRBJ2-1, the full variable domain reads KAGVTQTPRYLIKTRGQQVTLSCSPISGHRSVSWYQQTPGQGLQFLFEYFSETQRNKGNFPGRFSGRQFSNSRSEMNVSTLELGDSALYLCASSLVGLAGDGAIINEQFFGPGTRLTVL.

This chain joins TRBV7-2 and TRBJ2-7, with D perhaps TRBD2 (5 bases). V was clipped by 3 bases and J by 2 bases, with 8 bases between them. Per germline, CDR1 SGHTA and CDR2 FQGNSA. The CDR3 length is 13 residues. CDR3 protein: CASSFTGTYEQYF. For the CDR3, the DNA is TGTGCCAGCAGCTTTACGGGGACCTACGAGCAGTACTTC. The variable domain in full, completed from reference TRBV7-2 and TRBJ2-7, reads GAGVSQSPSNKVTEKGKDVELRCDPISGHTALYWYRQSLGQGLEFLIYFQGNSAPDKSGLPSDRFSAERTGGSVSTLTIQRTQQEDSAVYLCASSFTGTYEQYFGPGTRLTVT.

About this clonotype: One end of the junction does not line up with germline, which may come from a read error. The chain employs TRBV2 and TRBJ2-1; 8 positions match TRBD2. The CDR3 spans 14 residues. Germline V gene lookup returns CDR1 SNHLY and CDR2 FYNNEI. The CDR3 loop is CASSERETSDERFF. For the CDR3, the DNA is TGTGCCAGCAGTGAGCGGGAGACTAGCGATGAGCGGTTCTTC.

This clonotype has more than one count but fewer than ten. The DNA for the CDR3 is TGTGCCAGCAGCCGCCGGACAGGGGGCGCGGATGAAAAACTGTTTTTT. It encodes CASSRRTGGADEKLFF. The chain couples TRBV13 to TRBJ1-4, with TRBD1 identical over 11 bases. V trimming: 5 bases; J trimming: 6 bases; junction bases outside the gene matches: 8. The CDR3 runs to 16 residues. Germline lookup yields CDR1 PRHDT and CDR2 FYEKMQ (reference sequence).

A few counts support this clonotype. This chain links TRBV5-1 with TRBJ2-7, with D possibly matching TRBD2 (6 bases). CDR1 is SGHRS and CDR2 is YFSETQ in the germline V gene. With 4 bases removed from V and 0 bases from J, the gap between germline ends came to 11 bases. The CDR3 spans 14 residues. CDR3 loop: CASSPGDSSYEQYF. CDR3 nucleotides: TGCGCCAGCAGCCCTGGGGACTCCTCCTACGAGCAGTACTTC. The entire variable domain, with the rest obtained from reference TRBV5-1 and TRBJ2-7, is as follows: KAGVTQTPRYLIKTRGQQVTLSCSPISGHRSVSWYQQTPGQGLQFLFEYFSETQRNKGNFPGRFSGRQFSNSRSEMNVSTLELGDSALYLCASSPGDSSYEQYFGPGTRLTVT.

This clonotype was seen repeatedly, ten times or more. The V and J genes are TRBV10-3 and TRBJ2-1; D is perhaps TRBD1 (8 bases). CDR1 and CDR2 (germline): ENHRY, SYGVKD. This CDR3 spans 13 amino acids. The germline V and J ends were trimmed by 4 bases and 10 bases, with 14 bases remaining between them. CDR3 protein: CAISGERDREQFF. In DNA, the CDR3 is TGTGCCATCAGTGGAGAGCGGGACAGGGAGCAGTTCTTC.

The chain has TRBV12-3 or TRBV12-4 and TRBJ2-7; TRBD1 matches 9 bases. V lost 6 bases and J lost 5; bases outside the gene matches: 8. The CDR3 is made up of 14 amino acids. The DNA of the CDR3 is TGTGCCAGCAGCCCGGGACAGGGTGTCCACGAGCAGTACTTC. Translating it yields CASSPGQGVHEQYF.

This clonotype was detected only a few times. The chain couples TRBV3-1 to TRBJ2-1; D is perhaps TRBD2 (7 bases). The CDR3 has 15 amino acids. CDR1 is LGHDT, CDR2 YNNKEL, per germline (reference sequence). The germline V and J ends were trimmed by 8 bases and 5 bases, with 19 bases remaining between them. DNA for the CDR3: TGTGCCAGCTCTCCCTTGGGGGGGCCAAACAATGAGCAGTTCTTC. It yields the protein CASSPLGGPNNEQFF.